The 15 T cell receptor beta chains in this list originate from one sample, sequenced in a study of long-term antiretroviral therapy in people with HIV. It was version v3.0 of the immunoSEQ assay that was run at survey level. The table came from immunoSEQ multiplex PCR; TCRdb's copy has only in-frame clones and leaves some out. The sample includes roughly 35,000 clones, over 75% of them seen just once. Here the sequenced sample was unsorted PBMCs, taken around 3.3 years after starting antiretroviral therapy. The receptors originated from a man aged 18 to 35 with HIV.

This clone has a single count. Other nucleotide sequences in the sample specify the same CDR3. The chain links TRBV9 to TRBJ2-2; the D is unclear. The CDR3 covers 12 residues. V lost 0 bases, J lost 7 bases, and 4 bases lay in between. Germline loops: CDR1 SGDLS, CDR2 YYNGEE. The CDR3 DNA reads as TGTGCCAGCAGCGTAGTAAGCGGGGAGCTGTTTTTT. Protein sequence: CASSVVSGELFF.

The CDR3 loop is CASSSLNATNEKLFF. As DNA, the CDR3 is TGTGCCAGCAGTTCTCTCAATGCAACTAATGAAAAACTGTTTTTT. The chain employs TRBV27 and TRBJ1-4, with D unclear. Per germline, CDR1 MNHEY and CDR2 SMNVEV (reference sequence). The V and J ends lost 4 bases and 0 bases respectively, with 9 bases between them. The CDR3 is 15 amino acids. The full variable domain, rest sourced from reference TRBV27 and TRBJ1-4, is EAQVTQNPRYLITVTGKKLTVTCSQNMNHEYMSWYRQDPGLGLRQIYYSMNVEVTDKGDVPEGYKVSRKEKRNFPLILESPSPNQTSLYFCASSSLNATNEKLFFGSGTQLSVL.

V usage is TRBV9 and J usage is TRBJ2-1; the D is unclear. With 3 bases removed from V and 3 bases from J, the gap between germline ends came to 10 bases. CDR1 and CDR2 (germline): SGDLS, YYNGEE. The CDR3 is made up of 14 amino acids. CDR3 region: CASSARLRYNEQFF. The DNA for the CDR3 is TGTGCCAGCAGCGCCCGACTTCGCTACAATGAGCAGTTCTTC.

The chain has TRBV9 and TRBJ2-7, with TRBD1 matching over 10 bases. CDR1 is SGDLS, CDR2 YYNGEE, per germline. This CDR3 has 15 amino acids. V gave up 7 bases and J gave up 5 bases; unmatched junction bases: 12. CDR3 protein: CASALSGTGDNEQYF. In DNA form, the CDR3 reads TGTGCCAGCGCCCTATCCGGGACAGGGGACAACGAGCAGTACTTC. The entire variable domain, with the rest obtained from reference TRBV9 and TRBJ2-7, is as follows: DSGVTQTPKHLITATGQRVTLRCSPRSGDLSVYWYQQSLDQGLQFLIQYYNGEERAKGNILERFSAQQFPDLHSELNLSSLELGDSALYFCASALSGTGDNEQYFGPGTRLTVT.

The rearrangement uses TRBV6-5 and TRBJ2-1; 8 bases map to TRBD2. The length of the CDR3 is 15 residues. CDR1 is MNHEY, CDR2 SVGAGI, per germline. The V gene end was trimmed by 8 bases and the J gene end by 3 bases; junction bases not matched to a gene: 9. DNA for the CDR3: TGTGCCAGCGGGAGGAGCGGGAGATTCTACAATGAGCAGTTCTTC. The encoded protein is CASGRSGRFYNEQFF.

V and J are TRBV5-4 and TRBJ1-1; no clear D gene. Trimming shortened V by 1 base and J by 1 base, and 5 bases separated the two germline ends. This CDR3 comprises 13 residues. Germline CDR1 is SGHNT and CDR2 is YYREEE (reference sequence). The CDR3 region has the DNA TGTGCCAGCAGCTTGAGAGGGAACACTGAAGCTTTCTTT. As protein: CASSLRGNTEAFF.

The gene calls are TRBV19 and TRBJ1-2; no reliable D call. Germline V gene lookup returns CDR1 LNHDA and CDR2 SQIVND (reference sequence). Trimming removed 5 bases from V and 1 base from J, with 17 bases in between. The CDR3 totals 16 residues. Written as DNA, the CDR3 is TGTGCCAGTAGTGTCCCCCGAGGGCTCATTAACTATGGCTACACCTTC. Residues: CASSVPRGLINYGYTF.

This clone has only a few counts. The chain couples TRBV7-9 to TRBJ1-1; D gene ambiguous. There are 11 residues in the CDR3. V lost 5 bases and J lost 4, with 5 bases in between. CDR1 and CDR2 (germline): SEHNR, FQNEAQ (reference sequence). CDR3 sequence: CASSLTTEAFF. The CDR3 DNA is TGTGCCAGCAGCCTAACCACTGAAGCTTTCTTT.

This chain uses TRBV28 with TRBJ1-5; no definite D call. The V and J ends lost 2 bases and 0 bases respectively, with 8 bases between them. The CDR3 runs 15 residues. In germline, CDR1 is MDHEN, CDR2 SYDVKM. The CDR3 bases are TGTGCCAGCAGTTTAATCACGGCTAGCAATCAGCCCCAGCATTTT. Its translation is CASSLITASNQPQHF. Complete variable domain (other parts from reference TRBV28 and TRBJ1-5): DVKVTQSSRYLVKRTGEKVFLECVQDMDHENMFWYRQDPGLGLRLIYFSYDVKMKEKGDIPEGYSVSREKKERFSLILESASTNQTSMYLCASSLITASNQPQHFGDGTRLSIL.

The chain is built from TRBV27 and TRBJ1-2; 10 bases line up with TRBD1. This CDR3 region has 15 residues. Germline V gene data show CDR1 as MNHEY and CDR2 as SMNVEV (reference sequence). The V segment lost 6 bases and the J segment 4 bases; nucleotides outside the gene matches: 8. The CDR3 here is CASSRTGGKGYGYTF. CDR3 coding DNA: TGTGCCAGCAGCAGGACAGGGGGAAAGGGCTATGGCTACACCTTC.

As regards this clone: The identical CDR3 is also encoded by other nucleotide sequences in the sample. The rearrangement joins TRBV4-3 to TRBJ1-1; D not certain. The length of the CDR3 is 13 residues. The V and J ends lost 1 base and 1 base respectively, with 4 bases between them. From germline, CDR1 is LGHNA and CDR2 YSLEER. In DNA, the CDR3 is TGCGCCAGCAGCCAAGCCGGGAACACTGAAGCTTTCTTT. Translated: CASSQAGNTEAFF.

This clone was recorded a few times. J is TRBJ1-5 and V is TRBV6-6; D possibly corresponds to TRBD1 (5 bases). Trimming pared 4 bases from V and 4 bases from J, leaving 14 bases between. CDR3 length: 15 amino acids. Per germline, CDR1 MNHNY and CDR2 SVGAGI (reference sequence). The CDR3 loop is CASSLTVGANQPQHF. The DNA of the CDR3 is TGTGCCAGCAGTTTGACAGTTGGGGCTAATCAGCCCCAGCATTTT.

This chain joins TRBV4-1 and TRBJ1-2, with D unresolved. The germline gives CDR1 MGHRA, CDR2 YSYEKL. Trimming cost V 4 bases and J 3 bases, with 9 bases left between them. The CDR3 spans 13 residues. In DNA form, the CDR3 reads TGCGCCAGCAGCCCACCGGGCCACTATGGCTACACCTTC. Encoded protein: CASSPPGHYGYTF.

The chain combines TRBV4-1 with TRBJ1-1, with D possibly matching TRBD1 (5 bases). V was cut by 4 bases and J by 3 bases, with 18 bases left in between. The CDR3 has 16 amino acids. CDR1 is MGHRA and CDR2 is YSYEKL in the germline V gene. The CDR3 DNA reads as TGCGCCAGCAGCCTACGGGCCGGGGCGGTGGACACTGAAGCTTTCTTT. This codes for CASSLRAGAVDTEAFF.

CDR3 loop: CASSPGTGAYEQYF. DNA for the CDR3: TGTGCCAGTAGTCCGGGGACAGGGGCCTACGAGCAGTACTTC. This chain connects TRBV19 to TRBJ2-7, with TRBD1 matching over 10 bases. J was trimmed by 2 bases and V by 5 bases; bases with no gene match: 3. The germline gives CDR1 LNHDA, CDR2 SQIVND (reference sequence). The CDR3 length is 14 residues.